This is a list of T cell receptor beta chains from one sample in a study of T cell repertoires in cytomegalovirus infection. TCRdb re-analysed the reads in MiXCR, keeping a single row per CDR3 protein. The sample records about 310,000 distinct CDR3 sequences, roughly 25% being singletons. No antigens are known for them. This material consisted of cultured PBMCs, taken from culture after CMV antigen stimulation. The receptor set was obtained from a human donor in good health (CMV status not recorded). Some clones in this sample may be carry-over from other donors' samples. Each CDR3 is given with its conserved first and last residue. The D gene is left open where the match is weak. The size field is filled for only some rows; it gives once, few, many or a size class.

v_call: TRBV12-3/TRBV12-4; cdr3_length: 15; clone_size: few; j_call: TRBJ2-3; d_call: NA; cdr3_aa: CASSPGWTSTDTQYF; cdr3_nt: TGTGCCAGCAGTCCCGGGTGGACTAGCACAGATACGCAGTATTTT
v_call: TRBV11-3; cdr3_length: 15; clone_size: NA; j_call: TRBJ2-6; d_call: NA; cdr3_aa: CASSLEGGGANVLTF; cdr3_nt: TGTGCCAGCAGCTTAGAAGGCGGTGGGGCCAACGTCCTGACTTTC
v_call: TRBV6-4; cdr3_length: 15; clone_size: NA; j_call: TRBJ2-1; d_call: TRBD1; cdr3_aa: CASSADRDAYNEQFF; cdr3_nt: TGTGCCAGCAGCGCTGACAGGGACGCCTACAATGAGCAGTTCTTC
v_call: TRBV14; cdr3_length: 17; clone_size: NA; j_call: TRBJ2-5; d_call: TRBD2; cdr3_aa: CASSRYSGLANQETQYF; cdr3_nt: TGTGCCAGCAGCCGATATTCAGGACTAGCGAACCAAGAGACCCAGTACTTC
v_call: TRBV7-2; cdr3_length: 16; clone_size: many; j_call: TRBJ1-1; d_call: NA; cdr3_aa: CASGPVGGTGNTEAFF; cdr3_nt: TGTGCCAGCGGCCCCGTGGGGGGCACGGGGAACACTGAAGCTTTCTTT
v_call: TRBV7-2; cdr3_length: 13; clone_size: NA; j_call: TRBJ1-1; d_call: NA; cdr3_aa: CASSLPPPREAFF; cdr3_nt: TGTGCCAGCAGCTTACCCCCGCCAAGGGAAGCTTTCTTT
v_call: TRBV27; cdr3_length: 14; clone_size: NA; j_call: TRBJ2-1; d_call: NA; cdr3_aa: CASREGPTYNEQFF; cdr3_nt: TGTGCCAGCAGGGAGGGACCCACCTACAATGAGCAGTTCTTC
v_call: TRBV28; cdr3_length: 15; clone_size: few; j_call: TRBJ2-7; d_call: NA; cdr3_aa: CASGSRQAGAYEQYF; cdr3_nt: TGTGCCAGCGGCTCTCGACAGGCGGGAGCCTACGAGCAGTACTTC
v_call: TRBV25-1; cdr3_length: 13; clone_size: NA; j_call: TRBJ1-4; d_call: NA; cdr3_aa: CASTAGANEKLFF; cdr3_nt: TGTGCCAGCACGGCAGGGGCTAATGAAAAACTGTTTTTT
v_call: TRBV15; cdr3_length: 13; clone_size: few; j_call: TRBJ2-1; d_call: NA; cdr3_aa: CATSRDMGVEQFF; cdr3_nt: TGTGCCACCAGCAGAGATATGGGGGTTGAGCAGTTCTTC
v_call: TRBV19; cdr3_length: 16; clone_size: few; j_call: TRBJ2-1; d_call: NA; cdr3_aa: CASSIETGPFYNEQFF; cdr3_nt: TGTGCCAGTAGTATAGAAACAGGACCGTTCTACAATGAGCAGTTCTTC
v_call: TRBV14; cdr3_length: 15; clone_size: many; j_call: TRBJ1-1; d_call: NA; cdr3_aa: CASSRRGAGNTEAFF; cdr3_nt: TGTGCCAGCAGCCGTCGAGGGGCTGGGAACACTGAAGCTTTCTTT
v_call: TRBV6-2/TRBV6-3; cdr3_length: 13; clone_size: NA; j_call: TRBJ2-6; d_call: NA; cdr3_aa: CAHGASGANVLTF; cdr3_nt: TGTGCCCACGGGGCCTCTGGGGCCAACGTCCTGACTTTC
v_call: TRBV4-1; cdr3_length: 19; clone_size: NA; j_call: TRBJ2-1; d_call: TRBD2; cdr3_aa: CASSQGTSAGGPRYNEQFF; cdr3_nt: TGCGCCAGCAGCCAAGGGACCTCGGCGGGAGGGCCTAGGTACAATGAGCAGTTCTTC
v_call: TRBV4-2; cdr3_length: 16; clone_size: few; j_call: TRBJ2-3; d_call: NA; cdr3_aa: CASSQELDWGTDTQYF; cdr3_nt: TGTGCCAGCAGCCAAGAGTTAGACTGGGGCACAGATACGCAGTATTTT
v_call: TRBV18; cdr3_length: 16; clone_size: NA; j_call: TRBJ2-3; d_call: NA; cdr3_aa: CASRVQGTLSTDTQYF; cdr3_nt: TGTGCCAGCCGGGTTCAGGGGACTTTAAGCACAGATACGCAGTATTTT
v_call: TRBV12-3/TRBV12-4; cdr3_length: 16; clone_size: NA; j_call: TRBJ2-3; d_call: TRBD2; cdr3_aa: CASSPLTSGISDTQYF; cdr3_nt: TGTGCCAGCAGTCCTCTGACTAGCGGGATTTCAGATACGCAGTATTTT
v_call: TRBV12-3/TRBV12-4; cdr3_length: 13; clone_size: few; j_call: TRBJ2-1; d_call: TRBD1; cdr3_aa: CASRGQGAGEQFF; cdr3_nt: TGTGCCAGCAGGGGACAGGGGGCGGGAGAGCAGTTCTTC
v_call: TRBV11-1; cdr3_length: 15; clone_size: few; j_call: TRBJ2-3; d_call: NA; cdr3_aa: CASSPLAAHEDTQYF; cdr3_nt: TGTGCCAGCAGCCCCTTAGCGGCTCACGAAGATACGCAGTATTTT
v_call: TRBV6-1; cdr3_length: 17; clone_size: NA; j_call: TRBJ2-2; d_call: TRBD2; cdr3_aa: CASSDAWTRGNTGELFF; cdr3_nt: TGTGCCAGCAGTGACGCATGGACTAGGGGGAACACCGGGGAGCTGTTTTTT
v_call: TRBV7-2; cdr3_length: 14; clone_size: many; j_call: TRBJ2-5; d_call: TRBD1; cdr3_aa: CASSTGTGRETQYF; cdr3_nt: TGTGCCAGCAGCACGGGGACAGGTAGAGAGACCCAGTACTTC
v_call: TRBV19; cdr3_length: 15; clone_size: NA; j_call: TRBJ2-1; d_call: TRBD1; cdr3_aa: CASSIRQGAYNEQFF; cdr3_nt: TGTGCCAGTAGTATACGTCAGGGGGCCTACAATGAGCAGTTCTTC
v_call: TRBV27; cdr3_length: 15; clone_size: NA; j_call: TRBJ1-3; d_call: NA; cdr3_aa: CASRLQAGSGNTIYF; cdr3_nt: TGTGCCAGTCGACTCCAGGCAGGCTCTGGAAACACCATATATTTT
v_call: TRBV11-3; cdr3_length: 16; clone_size: few; j_call: TRBJ2-2; d_call: NA; cdr3_aa: CASSLGRFGDTGELFF; cdr3_nt: TGTGCCAGCAGCTTAGGGCGGTTCGGAGACACCGGGGAGCTGTTTTTT
v_call: TRBV20-1; cdr3_length: 15; clone_size: NA; j_call: TRBJ2-5; d_call: NA; cdr3_aa: CSAREVLGRKETQYF; cdr3_nt: TGCAGTGCTAGAGAGGTTCTCGGAAGAAAAGAGACCCAGTACTTC
v_call: TRBV5-1; cdr3_length: 15; clone_size: NA; j_call: TRBJ1-1; d_call: TRBD1; cdr3_aa: CASSWMTGVDTEAFF; cdr3_nt: TGCGCCAGCAGCTGGATGACAGGGGTCGACACTGAAGCTTTCTTT
v_call: TRBV19; cdr3_length: 14; clone_size: few; j_call: TRBJ1-3; d_call: TRBD1; cdr3_aa: CASSGTGPGNTIYF; cdr3_nt: TGTGCCAGTAGCGGGACAGGGCCTGGAAACACCATATATTTT
v_call: TRBV4-1; cdr3_length: 16; clone_size: NA; j_call: TRBJ2-3; d_call: TRBD2; cdr3_aa: CASSLSGSSLTDTQYF; cdr3_nt: TGCGCCAGCAGCCTAAGCGGGAGTTCCCTAACAGATACGCAGTATTTT
v_call: TRBV5-4; cdr3_length: 15; clone_size: NA; j_call: TRBJ2-5; d_call: NA; cdr3_aa: CASSLGAGDQETQYF; cdr3_nt: TGTGCCAGCAGCTTGGGGGCAGGGGACCAAGAGACCCAGTACTTC
v_call: TRBV29-1; cdr3_length: 14; clone_size: few; j_call: TRBJ2-1; d_call: TRBD2; cdr3_aa: CSVLLAGGNNEQFF; cdr3_nt: TGCAGCGTTCTACTAGCGGGAGGGAACAATGAGCAGTTCTTC
v_call: TRBV28; cdr3_length: 17; clone_size: few; j_call: TRBJ1-1; d_call: NA; cdr3_aa: CASSLSGLGTLNTEAFF; cdr3_nt: TGTGCCAGCAGTTTATCGGGGTTGGGCACGTTGAACACTGAAGCTTTCTTT
v_call: TRBV28; cdr3_length: 15; clone_size: NA; j_call: TRBJ2-7; d_call: TRBD2; cdr3_aa: CASRYQAGSSYEQYF; cdr3_nt: TGTGCCAGCAGATACCAAGCGGGGAGCTCCTACGAGCAGTACTTC
v_call: TRBV7-2; cdr3_length: 15; clone_size: many; j_call: TRBJ2-5; d_call: TRBD2; cdr3_aa: CASSFDSGRLETQYF; cdr3_nt: TGTGCCAGCAGCTTCGATAGCGGGAGGTTGGAGACCCAGTACTTC
v_call: TRBV19; cdr3_length: 15; clone_size: NA; j_call: TRBJ2-3; d_call: NA; cdr3_aa: CASSIGTLRSDTQYF; cdr3_nt: TGTGCCAGTAGTATCGGGACCCTCCGCTCAGATACGCAGTATTTT
v_call: TRBV30; cdr3_length: 13; clone_size: NA; j_call: TRBJ2-3; d_call: NA; cdr3_aa: CAWSVRGTDTQYF; cdr3_nt: TGTGCCTGGAGTGTAAGGGGGACAGATACGCAGTATTTT
v_call: TRBV12-3/TRBV12-4; cdr3_length: 14; clone_size: NA; j_call: TRBJ1-2; d_call: NA; cdr3_aa: CASSLPGRNYGYTF; cdr3_nt: TGTGCCAGCAGCCTCCCCGGACGTAACTATGGCTACACCTTC
v_call: TRBV6-5; cdr3_length: 14; clone_size: few; j_call: TRBJ1-1; d_call: TRBD1; cdr3_aa: CASSYGDRGTEAFF; cdr3_nt: TGTGCCAGCAGTTACGGAGACAGGGGCACTGAAGCTTTCTTT
v_call: TRBV6-1; cdr3_length: 15; clone_size: NA; j_call: TRBJ1-1; d_call: NA; cdr3_aa: CASSVTTGPNTEAFF; cdr3_nt: TGTGCCAGCAGTGTAACAACCGGGCCGAACACTGAAGCTTTCTTT
v_call: TRBV7-2; cdr3_length: 15; clone_size: many; j_call: TRBJ1-5; d_call: TRBD1; cdr3_aa: CASSLDRGGNQPQHF; cdr3_nt: TGTGCCAGCAGCCTCGACAGGGGGGGAAATCAGCCCCAGCATTTT
v_call: TRBV19; cdr3_length: 17; clone_size: many; j_call: TRBJ2-1; d_call: TRBD2; cdr3_aa: CASSIDLASGTYNEQFF; cdr3_nt: TGTGCCAGTAGTATAGATCTGGCTAGCGGGACCTACAATGAGCAGTTCTTC
v_call: TRBV14; cdr3_length: 15; clone_size: few; j_call: TRBJ2-7; d_call: TRBD1; cdr3_aa: CASSQETGGWNEQYF; cdr3_nt: TGTGCCAGCAGCCAAGAGACAGGGGGCTGGAACGAGCAGTACTTC